This T cell receptor (beta chain) emerged from a study of T cell clones after liver transplantation. About the research overall: Tolerance: complete withdrawal held at least one year, liver enzymes staying within twice normal.

Sequencing used immunoSEQ multiplex PCR; TCRdb keeps in-frame clones, though not all of them. Of some 45,000 clones listed, around 83% are singletons. The material sequenced was CD4+ T cells from blood, taken 24 months after liver transplant. The source is a human patient who received a liver transplant. Some T cells here may be from the graft donor.

CDR3 residues: CASSPGSEQYF. The CDR3 DNA reads as TGTGCCAGCTCACCAGGAAGCGAGCAGTACTTC. The chain has TRBV18 and TRBJ2-7; D call uncertain. The CDR3 length is 11 residues. V was trimmed by 2 bases and J by 6 bases, leaving 5 bases between them. CDR1 is KGHSH and CDR2 is LQKENI in the germline V gene.